The 30 T cell receptor beta chains below were found in one sample sequenced in a study of shared clonotypes between healthy human individuals. Sequencing was performed with immunoSEQ multiplex PCR; in TCRdb, only in-frame clones are kept and a portion is missing. The sample holds about 530,000 clones; 60% to 80% are singletons and the top ten take around 13%. The source material was PBMCs. All receptors come from a woman in her 40s in good health. Some clones in this sample may be carry-over from other donors' samples.

The rearrangement joins TRBV10-1 to TRBJ2-1, with D perhaps matching TRBD2 (7 bases). V gave up 3 bases and J gave up 9 bases, with 21 bases separating them. This CDR3 contains 16 residues. The germline CDR1 and CDR2 sequences are WNHNN and SYGVQD (reference sequence). The CDR3 loop is CASSEGGAGTQGEQFF. Here the CDR3 DNA reads TGCGCCAGCAGTGAAGGGGGGGCGGGGACTCAGGGTGAGCAGTTCTTC.

This clone occurred a few times. In the same sample, other DNA sequences code for this CDR3. V and J are TRBV5-4 and TRBJ2-3, with 7 bases fitting TRBD2. This CDR3 is 15 amino acids long. The germline gives CDR1 SGHNT, CDR2 YYREEE (reference sequence). The junction had 1 base not matched to a gene; V was cut back by 0 bases and J by 0 bases. This CDR3 reads CASSLAGGSTDTQYF. The CDR3 DNA is TGTGCCAGCAGCTTGGCGGGAGGCAGCACAGATACGCAGTATTTT.

A few counts support this clone. Relative to the germline gene, one junction end is altered; a read error may explain this. The rearrangement uses TRBV7-9 and TRBJ2-1, with D possibly TRBD2 on 7 matching bases. This CDR3 region has 15 residues. Per the germline V gene, CDR1 is SEHNR and CDR2 is FQNEAQ (reference sequence). In nucleotides, the CDR3 is TGTGCCAGCACCCTAGGGGGGGGCACAGGGCATCCAGTACTCTTC. It yields the protein CASTLGGGTGHPVLF.

The gene calls are TRBV11-2 and TRBJ2-7, with 7 bases aligning to TRBD1. The CDR3 loop spans 14 amino acids. The germline V gene encodes CDR1 SGHAT and CDR2 FQNNGV. V was clipped by 9 bases and J by 3 bases; unmatched bases: 11. CDR3 nucleotide sequence: TGTGCCAGTTCCGGGACAGTGGCACTCTACGAGCAGTACTTC. It translates to CASSGTVALYEQYF.

The chain employs TRBV7-9 and TRBJ2-5; 7 bases fit TRBD1. The V and J ends lost 5 bases and 4 bases, in that order; junction bases with no gene match: 7. CDR3 size: 14 residues. The V gene's germline CDR1 is SEHNR and CDR2 FQNEAQ (reference sequence). The CDR3 spells CASSATGTVETQYF. The CDR3 coding sequence is TGTGCCAGCAGCGCGACAGGGACAGTAGAGACCCAGTACTTC.

The V gene is TRBV20-1, the J gene TRBJ2-7; D remains ambiguous. Germline CDR1 reads DFQATT; CDR2 reads SNEGSKA (reference sequence). The germline V and J ends were trimmed by 1 base and 7 bases, with 8 bases remaining between them. The CDR3 extends over 11 amino acids. CDR3: CSARGSAEQYF. CDR3 DNA: TGCAGTGCTAGAGGGTCAGCGGAGCAGTACTTC.

This clone came up once. The V and J genes are TRBV6-1 and TRBJ2-3; D gene unclear. Germline CDR1 is MNHNS and CDR2 is SASEGT. Trimming stripped 7 bases from V and 2 bases from J, with 10 bases between. This CDR3 is built from 13 residues. The CDR3 DNA sequence: TGTGCCAGCACGCCTGGGGTCACAGATACGCAGTATTTT. It specifies CASTPGVTDTQYF.

The chain carries TRBV19 and TRBJ1-1; D is ambiguous. In germline, CDR1 is LNHDA, CDR2 SQIVND (reference sequence). Trimming shortened V by 7 bases and J by 5 bases, and 17 bases separated the two germline ends. This CDR3 region has 14 residues. CDR3 DNA: TGTGCCAGTAAGACTCCGTCGTTACGGACTGAAGCTTTCTTT. Translation gives CASKTPSLRTEAFF.

The genes are TRBV4-1 and TRBJ1-1; no clear D. The V and J ends lost 1 base and 0 bases respectively, with 6 bases between them. In germline, CDR1 is MGHRA, CDR2 YSYEKL. The CDR3 consists of 14 residues. CDR3 bases: TGCGCCAGCAGCCAAGGACTTTTGAACACTGAAGCTTTCTTT. It codes for CASSQGLLNTEAFF.

The chain couples TRBV10-3 to TRBJ2-3, with 10 bases identical to TRBD1. V gave up 11 bases and J gave up 3 bases; unmatched junction bases: 14. The CDR3 sequence is 16 residues long. Germline CDR1 ENHRY, CDR2 SYGVKD. The chain's CDR3 is CAARHGGQGITDTQYF. CDR3 bases: TGTGCCGCGCGTCATGGGGGACAGGGGATTACAGATACGCAGTATTTT.

V gene TRBV11-2 combines with J gene TRBJ2-2, with unresolved D. V was cut by 1 base and J by 7 bases, with 10 bases left in between. This CDR3 has 14 amino acids. Germline lookup yields CDR1 SGHAT and CDR2 FQNNGV. DNA for the CDR3: TGTGCCAGCAGCTTAGGAACGGTGGGCGGGGAGCTGTTTTTT. Protein sequence: CASSLGTVGGELFF.

The rearrangement links TRBV6-5 to TRBJ1-2; unclear D gene. Germline values: CDR1 MNHEY, CDR2 SVGAGI. V gave up 2 bases and J gave up 5 bases, with 18 bases separating them. The CDR3 length is 16 residues. CDR3 sequence: CASSYRRNPGTYGYTF. The CDR3 DNA is TGTGCCAGCAGTTACCGCAGGAACCCGGGAACATATGGCTACACCTTC.

The chain couples TRBV6-5 to TRBJ2-5; D is ambiguous. There are 14 residues in the CDR3. Trimming cost V 0 bases and J 2 bases, with 7 bases left between them. In germline, CDR1 is MNHEY, CDR2 SVGAGI. CDR3 sequence: CASSYSGVQETQYF. The CDR3 DNA reads TGTGCCAGCAGTTACTCTGGCGTTCAAGAGACCCAGTACTTC.

The chain employs TRBV28 and TRBJ1-5, with 7 bases fitting TRBD1. The CDR3 runs to 15 residues. V was clipped by 3 bases and J by 2 bases; unmatched bases: 4. Germline V lookup: CDR1 MDHEN, CDR2 SYDVKM. DNA of the CDR3: TGTGCCAGCAGTTTCGACAGGGTAGGCAATCAGCCCCAGCATTTT. Encoded protein: CASSFDRVGNQPQHF.

This clone was observed a few times. J is TRBJ2-7 and V is TRBV4-2; TRBD2 is a possible D gene (6 bases). This CDR3 spans 15 amino acids. Trimming shortened V by 4 bases and J by 0 bases, and 13 bases separated the two germline ends. The germline V gene encodes CDR1 LGHNA and CDR2 YNFKEQ. The CDR3 protein is CASSPPGGFSYEQYF. Here the CDR3 DNA reads TGTGCCAGCAGCCCGCCCGGGGGATTCTCCTACGAGCAGTACTTC.

CDR3 loop: CSVRTWASVSSSYEQYF. The CDR3 DNA reads as TGCAGCGTCCGAACGTGGGCTAGCGTATCGTCCTCCTACGAGCAGTACTTC. This chain links TRBV29-1 with TRBJ2-7; tentative D call: TRBD2 (6 bases). Germline CDR1 is SQVTM and CDR2 is ANQGSEA. V was trimmed by 6 bases and J by 0 bases, leaving 24 bases between them. The CDR3 is made up of 17 amino acids.

V gene TRBV29-1 combines with J gene TRBJ2-7; TRBD1 agrees at 7 bases. There are 13 residues in the CDR3. Per the germline V gene, CDR1 is SQVTM and CDR2 is ANQGSEA. With 7 bases clipped from V and 2 bases from J, the junction kept 8 bases outside the gene matches. The CDR3 reads CSATTGQTYEQYF. DNA of the CDR3: TGCAGCGCTACGACAGGGCAAACCTACGAGCAGTACTTC.

The chain links TRBV5-4 to TRBJ2-7; D may be TRBD1 (5 bases). The germline V gene has CDR1 SGHNT and CDR2 YYREEE (reference sequence). The CDR3 totals 15 residues. The V gene lost 4 bases and the J gene lost 6 bases, with 20 bases spanning the gap. The CDR3 sequence: CASSPVGPASGEQYF. The CDR3 DNA follows: TGTGCCAGCAGCCCAGTGGGGCCTGCCTCAGGCGAGCAGTACTTC.

This rearrangement joins TRBV11-2 to TRBJ1-1, with D uncertain. The CDR3 runs 13 residues. Germline assignment: CDR1 SGHAT and CDR2 FQNNGV. V was trimmed by 0 bases and J by 5 bases, leaving 7 bases between them. The CDR3 loop is CASSLDLGTEAFF. The CDR3 DNA sequence: TGTGCCAGCAGCTTAGATCTGGGGACTGAAGCTTTCTTT.

The CDR3 DNA follows: TGCGCCAGCAGCCAATCCATAAGGTCCAGCCTAGCAGGGAATGAGCAGTTCTTC. Protein: CASSQSIRSSLAGNEQFF. The chain recombines TRBV4-3 with TRBJ2-1; D may be TRBD1 or TRBD2 (5 bases each). V gave up 2 bases and J gave up 7 bases, with 24 bases separating them. The CDR3 is 18 residues long. From germline, CDR1 is LGHNA and CDR2 YSLEER.

This clone was recorded a few times. An end of the junction does not agree with germline; a read error may underlie this. The rearrangement uses TRBV7-7 and TRBJ1-1; maybe TRBD1 (5 bases). The CDR3 has 13 residues. CDR1 and CDR2 from the germline V gene are SSHAT and FNYEAQ (reference sequence). The CDR3 protein is CASSFAEGSEAFF. CDR3 bases: TGTGCTAGCAGCTTCGCAGAGGGGTCGGAAGCTTTCTTT. Drawing the rest from reference TRBV7-7 and TRBJ1-1, the complete variable domain is GAGVSQSPRYKVTKRGQDVTLRCDPISSHATLYWYQQALGQGPEFLTYFNYEAQPDKSGLPSDRFSAERPEGSISTLTIQRTEQRDSAMYRCASSFAEGSEAFFGQGTRLTVV.

The chain uses TRBV28 and TRBJ2-6; 7 bases line up with TRBD2. The V and J ends lost 7 bases and 2 bases, in that order; junction bases with no gene match: 5. Germline assignment: CDR1 MDHEN and CDR2 SYDVKM. CDR3 length: 15 residues. CDR3 loop: CASMAGDAGANVLTF. DNA of the CDR3: TGTGCCAGCATGGCGGGGGACGCTGGGGCCAACGTCCTGACTTTC.

Comment on this clone: Mismatch with germline at one junction end may stem from a read error. The rearrangement links TRBV7-9 to TRBJ2-7; 9 bases fit TRBD1. The germline gives CDR1 SEHNR, CDR2 FQNEAQ (reference sequence). The CDR3 totals 14 residues. The CDR3 region has the DNA TGTGCCAGCAGCCCAGCAGCCGGGACAGGGCGATTGGACTTC. It encodes CASSPAAGTGRLDF.

This rearrangement joins TRBV11-2 to TRBJ2-7; 7 nucleotides align to TRBD1. Per germline, CDR1 SGHAT and CDR2 FQNNGV. The V and J ends lost 5 bases and 6 bases, in that order; junction bases with no gene match: 10. The CDR3 has 14 residues. The CDR3 loop reads CASSLGTVWSEQYF. The CDR3 bases are TGTGCCAGCAGCCTCGGGACAGTATGGTCCGAGCAGTACTTC.

A word on this clone: A much larger clone lies a single base off, so this may be a read error. The same CDR3 also results from other DNA sequences found in this sample. The chain links TRBV5-1 to TRBJ2-2, with unresolved D. Germline assignment: CDR1 SGHRS and CDR2 YFSETQ. The CDR3 is 14 amino acids. Trimming removed 0 bases at V and 1 base at J, with 4 bases between. CDR3 sequence: CASSLGQNTGELFF. CDR3 coding DNA: TGCGCCAGCAGCTTGGGACAGAACACCGGGGAGCTGTTTTTT.

CDR3 amino acids: CASSGLATYEQYF. The DNA for the CDR3 is TGTGCCAGCAGTGGACTAGCGACCTACGAGCAGTACTTC. V is TRBV6-1 and J is TRBJ2-7; 8 nucleotides align to TRBD2. V gave up 4 bases and J gave up 2 bases; unmatched junction bases: 1. The CDR3 loop spans 13 amino acids. Germline CDR1 reads MNHNS; CDR2 reads SASEGT.

This clone was counted a single time. The gene calls are TRBV6-1 and TRBJ2-7, with a weak D call TRBD1 (5 bases). The CDR3 is made up of 14 amino acids. CDR1 is MNHNS and CDR2 is SASEGT in the germline V gene. Trimming took off 7 bases at V and 0 bases at J, with 13 bases between the two ends. CDR3 nucleotides: TGTGCCAGCACCCCGGGCAGGGTCTCCTACGAGCAGTACTTC. Translation gives CASTPGRVSYEQYF.

The J gene is TRBJ2-2, the V gene TRBV15; 12 bases match TRBD2. The CDR3 covers 20 residues. Trimming cost V 3 bases and J 4 bases; bases outside gene matches: 15. The germline V gene encodes CDR1 LNHNV and CDR2 YYDKDF (reference sequence). The DNA of the CDR3 is TGTGCCACCAGCAGGGGGGGGAGCGGACTAGCGGGATGGGGCACCGGGGAGCTGTTTTTT. It encodes CATSRGGSGLAGWGTGELFF.

The chain carries TRBV11-2 and TRBJ2-5; 9 nucleotides line up with TRBD2. CDR1 is SGHAT and CDR2 is FQNNGV in the germline V gene. The CDR3 runs to 15 residues. The V gene end was trimmed by 5 bases and the J gene end by 2 bases; junction bases not matched to a gene: 6. The CDR3 DNA follows: TGTGCCAGCAGCCCCGGGACTAGCAGACAAGAGACCCAGTACTTC. Translated: CASSPGTSRQETQYF. Looking up the rest from reference TRBV11-2 and TRBJ2-5 gives the full variable domain: EAGVAQSPRYKIIEKRQSVAFWCNPISGHATLYWYQQILGQGPKLLIQFQNNGVVDDSQLPKDRFSAERLKGVDSTLKIQPAKLEDSAVYLCASSPGTSRQETQYFGPGTRLLVL.

The chain joins TRBV5-1 to TRBJ2-1; 10 bases are a match to TRBD2. In germline, CDR1 is SGHRS, CDR2 YFSETQ. The CDR3 covers 15 residues. V gave up 7 bases and J gave up 5 bases; unmatched junction bases: 9. In DNA, the CDR3 is TGCGCCAGCTCCGAGCGAGCGGGAGGGGACAATGAGCAGTTCTTC. Translating gives CASSERAGGDNEQFF.